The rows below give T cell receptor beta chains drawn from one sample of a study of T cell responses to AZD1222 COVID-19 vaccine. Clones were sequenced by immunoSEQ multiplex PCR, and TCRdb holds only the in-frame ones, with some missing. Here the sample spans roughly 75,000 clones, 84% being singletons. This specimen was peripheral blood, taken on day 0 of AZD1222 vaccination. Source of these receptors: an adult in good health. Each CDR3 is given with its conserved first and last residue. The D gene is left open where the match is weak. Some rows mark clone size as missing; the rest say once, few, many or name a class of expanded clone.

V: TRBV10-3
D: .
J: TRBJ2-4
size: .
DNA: TGTGCCATCAGTGATCAGGGGGGTTTAAACATTCAGTACTTC
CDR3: CAISDQGGLNIQYF

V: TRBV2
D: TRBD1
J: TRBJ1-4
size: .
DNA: TGTGCCAGCAGTGGAGGACAGGGAAATGAAAAACTGTTTTTT
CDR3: CASSGGQGNEKLFF

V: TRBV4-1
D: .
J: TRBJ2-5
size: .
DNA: TGCGCCAGCAGCCAAGCGTCGAGTCCGCGGGAGACCCAGTACTTC
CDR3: CASSQASSPRETQYF

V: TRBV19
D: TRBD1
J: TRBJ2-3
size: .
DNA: TGTGCCAGTTCAGACAGGGGACTGGGCACAGATACGCAGTATTTT
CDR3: CASSDRGLGTDTQYF

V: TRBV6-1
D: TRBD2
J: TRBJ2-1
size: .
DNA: TGTGCCAGCAGTGGGGGTCTAGCGGGGGGCCACTGGGAGCAGTTCTTC
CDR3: CASSGGLAGGHWEQFF

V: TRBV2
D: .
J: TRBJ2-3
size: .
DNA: TGTGCCAGCAGTGAAGGTCTAGGGGGCACAGATACGCAGTATTTT
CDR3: CASSEGLGGTDTQYF

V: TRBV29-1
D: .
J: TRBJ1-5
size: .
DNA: TGCAGCGTTGAAGATCTAGCTGGACGACAGCGAAAGCAGCCCCAGCATTTT
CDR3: CSVEDLAGRQRKQPQHF

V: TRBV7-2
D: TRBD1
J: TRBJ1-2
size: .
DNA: TGTGCCAGCAGCTTAGCTTCCCTTGGACAGGGGATATCCCCCCCAGTTTCTGGTGGCTACACCTTC
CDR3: CASSLASLGQGISPPVSGGYTF

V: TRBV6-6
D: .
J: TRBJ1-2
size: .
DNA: TGTGCCAGCAGTTACGGAGCTGGGTTCTATGGCTACACCTTC
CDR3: CASSYGAGFYGYTF

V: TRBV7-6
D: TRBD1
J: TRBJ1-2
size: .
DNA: TGTGCCAGCAGCTTAGGTGCCAGGGGGTACTATGGCTACACCTTC
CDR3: CASSLGARGYYGYTF

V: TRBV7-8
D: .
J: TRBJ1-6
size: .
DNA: TGTGCCAGCAGCGCCTGGGGCAGGGCAAATTCACCCCTCCACTTT
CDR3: CASSAWGRANSPLHF

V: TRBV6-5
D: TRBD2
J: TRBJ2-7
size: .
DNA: TGTGCCAGCAGTTACTCGCTAGCGGGGGCCTACGAGCAGTACTTC
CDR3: CASSYSLAGAYEQYF

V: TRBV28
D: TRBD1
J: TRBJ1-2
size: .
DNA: TGTGCCAGCAGGCTCTTCCCAGGGGGAGTTGGGTATGGCTACACCTTC
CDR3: CASRLFPGGVGYGYTF

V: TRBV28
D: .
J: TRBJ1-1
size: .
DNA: TGTGCCAGCGGAGAGGGAAGTCGAGACACTGAAGCTTTCTTT
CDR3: CASGEGSRDTEAFF

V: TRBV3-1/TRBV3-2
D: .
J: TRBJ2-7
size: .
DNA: TGTGCCAGCAGCCAAGTTGGTCAGTCATACGAGCAGTACTTC
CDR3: CASSQVGQSYEQYF

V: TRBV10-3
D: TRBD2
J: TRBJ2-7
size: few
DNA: TGTGCCATCCGCCCGGGACTAGCGGGGGACTACGAGCAGTACTTC
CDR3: CAIRPGLAGDYEQYF

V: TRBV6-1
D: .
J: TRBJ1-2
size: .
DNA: TGTGCCAGCAGTGAACAGGGAAGAAACTATGGCTACACCTTC
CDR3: CASSEQGRNYGYTF